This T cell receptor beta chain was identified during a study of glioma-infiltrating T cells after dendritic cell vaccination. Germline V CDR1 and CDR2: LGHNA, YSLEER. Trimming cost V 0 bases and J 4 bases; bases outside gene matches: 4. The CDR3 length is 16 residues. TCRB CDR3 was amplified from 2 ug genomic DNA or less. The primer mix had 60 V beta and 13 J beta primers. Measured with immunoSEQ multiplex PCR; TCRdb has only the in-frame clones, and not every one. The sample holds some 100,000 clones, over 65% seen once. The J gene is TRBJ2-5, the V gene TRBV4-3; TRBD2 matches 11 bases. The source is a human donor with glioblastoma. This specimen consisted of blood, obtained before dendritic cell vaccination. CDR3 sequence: CASSQERLAGGETQYF. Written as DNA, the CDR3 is TGCGCCAGCAGCCAAGAAAGGCTAGCGGGAGGAGAGACCCAGTACTTC.